A selection of T cell receptor beta chains follows, all from one sample in a study of T cells in narcolepsy. The table came from immunoSEQ multiplex PCR; TCRdb's copy has only in-frame clones and leaves some out. The sample lists more than 30,000 clones, 84% seen once, with around 1.3% in the top ten. The sequenced sample consisted of CD45RA- memory CD4+ T cells from PBMCs. Receptor source: a human donor with narcolepsy. Both conserved end residues are part of each CDR3. The order of the fields is J gene, V gene, clone size, D gene, CDR3 DNA, CDR3 protein. The D gene is left open where the match is weak. Some rows have no size entry. The others give once, few or many, or a class for an expanded clone.

j_gene: TRBJ1-1; v_gene: TRBV5-1; abundance: .; d_gene: .; CDR3nt: TGCGCCAGCAGCGCCCTTGGGGGCGCGAACACTGAAGCTTTCTTT; CDR3aa: CASSALGGANTEAFF
j_gene: TRBJ2-7; v_gene: TRBV5-1; abundance: .; d_gene: .; CDR3nt: TGCGCCAGCAGCAGGGCCAGGGCCCCTGACCACTACGAGCAGTACTTC; CDR3aa: CASSRARAPDHYEQYF
j_gene: TRBJ2-1; v_gene: TRBV2; abundance: .; d_gene: TRBD1; CDR3nt: TGTGCCAGCAGTGCGGGTTCTGCTGTAGGGGGCGCCTACAATGAGCAGTTCTTC; CDR3aa: CASSAGSAVGGAYNEQFF
j_gene: TRBJ1-4; v_gene: TRBV18; abundance: once; d_gene: .; CDR3nt: TGTGCCAGCTCACTCGGGACCGCAATTGCGTTAACTAATGAAAAACTGTTTTTT; CDR3aa: CASSLGTAIALTNEKLFF
j_gene: TRBJ1-4; v_gene: TRBV5-1; abundance: .; d_gene: .; CDR3nt: TGCGCCAGCAGCTGGGGGACGGCAACTAATGAAAAACTGTTTTTT; CDR3aa: CASSWGTATNEKLFF
j_gene: TRBJ2-3; v_gene: TRBV6-1; abundance: once; d_gene: .; CDR3nt: TGTGCCAGCAGTGAGGTACTAGCCCGTGCAGATACGCAGTATTTT; CDR3aa: CASSEVLARADTQYF
j_gene: TRBJ2-4; v_gene: TRBV7-9; abundance: once; d_gene: .; CDR3nt: TGTGCCAGCAGCTTAAGCCAGACCAAAAACATTCAGTACTTC; CDR3aa: CASSLSQTKNIQYF
j_gene: TRBJ2-5; v_gene: TRBV2; abundance: .; d_gene: TRBD1; CDR3nt: TGTGCCAGCAGGAGGGGTTCGGACAGGGCAGAGACCCAGTACTTC; CDR3aa: CASRRGSDRAETQYF
j_gene: TRBJ1-4; v_gene: TRBV5-4; abundance: .; d_gene: .; CDR3nt: TGTGCCAGCAGCTCACCAGGGATACGGGAAAAACTGTTTTTT; CDR3aa: CASSSPGIREKLFF
j_gene: TRBJ1-1; v_gene: TRBV7-9; abundance: .; d_gene: TRBD1; CDR3nt: TGTGCCAGCAGCTTGGGTGGACAGGGGAACACTGAAGCTTTCTTT; CDR3aa: CASSLGGQGNTEAFF
j_gene: TRBJ1-5; v_gene: TRBV15; abundance: .; d_gene: .; CDR3nt: TGTGCCACCAGCAGAGGACAGGAACCCGCAATCAGGCATTTT; CDR3aa: CATSRGQEPAIRHF